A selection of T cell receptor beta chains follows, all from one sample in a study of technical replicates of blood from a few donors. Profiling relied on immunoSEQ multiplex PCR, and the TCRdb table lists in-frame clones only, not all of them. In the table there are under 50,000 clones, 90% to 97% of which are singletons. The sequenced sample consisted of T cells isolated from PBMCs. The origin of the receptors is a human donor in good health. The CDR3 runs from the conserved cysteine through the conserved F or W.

CDR3: CASSDTGGRGGYTF; V: TRBV2; J: TRBJ1-2
CDR3: CASSWTGKFNEQYF; V: TRBV27; J: TRBJ2-7
CDR3: CASSWGTGTEAFF; V: TRBV6-5; J: TRBJ1-1
CDR3: CASSAEGVFSYNEQFF; V: TRBV5-1; J: TRBJ2-1
CDR3: CASSPPGLAGNPSEQYF; V: TRBV10-1; J: TRBJ2-7
CDR3: CASSPPGSYEQYF; V: TRBV7-2; J: TRBJ2-7
CDR3: CASSLDPGAMGTDTQYF; V: TRBV27; J: TRBJ2-3
CDR3: CAWSYSGANVLTF; V: TRBV30; J: TRBJ2-6
CDR3: CASRSGRGEQYF; V: TRBV6-1; J: TRBJ2-7
CDR3: CASSSQGTPYEQYF; V: TRBV5-1; J: TRBJ2-7
CDR3: CASSQDSGRPETQYF; V: TRBV4-2; J: TRBJ2-5
CDR3: CASNGRDNEQFF; V: TRBV27; J: TRBJ2-1
CDR3: CASSIGTGVPYEQYF; V: TRBV19; J: TRBJ2-7
CDR3: CASSLLREMNTEAFF; V: TRBV27; J: TRBJ1-1
CDR3: CASSPGLAGGKRYNEQFF; V: TRBV10-1; J: TRBJ2-1
CDR3: CASSVDRDGGELFF; V: TRBV6-5; J: TRBJ2-2
CDR3: CASSEAVGASYEQYF; V: TRBV6-1; J: TRBJ2-7
CDR3: CASSLYWEVYNEQFF; V: TRBV27; J: TRBJ2-1
CDR3: CASSVIDGLAGLTDTQYF; V: TRBV9; J: TRBJ2-3
CDR3: CASSIQGPTYEQYF; V: TRBV28; J: TRBJ2-7
CDR3: CASRTSGRAYEQYF; V: TRBV28; J: TRBJ2-7
CDR3: CASTYLDGYTF; V: TRBV7-8; J: TRBJ1-2
CDR3: CASSLGEDSGSIWETQYF; V: TRBV5-1; J: TRBJ2-5
CDR3: CSASGIPDRSSYNEQFF; V: TRBV29-1; J: TRBJ2-1
CDR3: CASSSTGESYEQYF; V: TRBV6-5; J: TRBJ2-7
CDR3: CASSAGTVLYEQYF; V: TRBV18; J: TRBJ2-7
CDR3: CASSLSGAYEQYF; V: TRBV7-8; J: TRBJ2-7
CDR3: CASSVDSDYNEQFF; V: TRBV9; J: TRBJ2-1
CDR3: CASSMFRTSGSNEQYF; V: TRBV19; J: TRBJ2-7
CDR3: CASSIIGGREQFF; V: TRBV19; J: TRBJ2-1
CDR3: CASSSGLAGGHTGELFF; V: TRBV7-3; J: TRBJ2-2
CDR3: CASSSPGVNTEAFF; V: TRBV6-5; J: TRBJ1-1
CDR3: CASSFQETQYF; V: TRBV2; J: TRBJ2-5
CDR3: CASTRTGDTEAFF; V: TRBV10-2; J: TRBJ1-1
CDR3: CASSWDMGDETQYF; V: TRBV7-2; J: TRBJ2-5
CDR3: CASSALGQGRYEQYF; V: TRBV5-6; J: TRBJ2-7
CDR3: CASSPRTGYSYTF; V: TRBV6-5; J: TRBJ1-2
CDR3: CASSLDGQPQHF; V: TRBV5-4; J: TRBJ1-5
CDR3: CASSFAAGYDQPQHF; V: TRBV28; J: TRBJ1-5
CDR3: CASSEYDRGNGYTF; V: TRBV6-1; J: TRBJ1-2
CDR3: CASSRVGREGTQYF; V: TRBV19; J: TRBJ2-3
CDR3: CASSPAEREVYEQYF; V: TRBV27; J: TRBJ2-7
CDR3: CASSRYIGRETQYF; V: TRBV4-3; J: TRBJ2-5
CDR3: CASSLFPGLSYEQYF; V: TRBV27; J: TRBJ2-7
CDR3: CAWSWGLNTEAFF; V: TRBV30; J: TRBJ1-1
CDR3: CASSPRAGGYTF; V: TRBV7-6; J: TRBJ1-2
CDR3: CASSPGTGAQPQHF; V: TRBV27; J: TRBJ1-5
CDR3: CASSYSEGRAEAFF; V: TRBV6-5; J: TRBJ1-1
CDR3: CASSEALRQGTYNEQFF; V: TRBV6-1; J: TRBJ2-1
CDR3: CASARDIYNEQFF; V: TRBV9; J: TRBJ2-1
CDR3: CASLAGVGSYNEQFF; V: TRBV6-5; J: TRBJ2-1
CDR3: CASRDTYYEQYF; V: TRBV6-1; J: TRBJ2-7
CDR3: CASGLAGNNEQFF; V: TRBV27; J: TRBJ2-1
CDR3: CASRRTGSHNEQFF; V: TRBV6-1; J: TRBJ2-1
CDR3: CASSQRTAQETQYF; V: TRBV13; J: TRBJ2-5
CDR3: CASSLGQIYEQYF; V: TRBV6-6; J: TRBJ2-7
CDR3: CASKGSGRAVETQYF; V: TRBV28; J: TRBJ2-5
CDR3: CASRGLADTDTQYF; V: TRBV6-5; J: TRBJ2-3